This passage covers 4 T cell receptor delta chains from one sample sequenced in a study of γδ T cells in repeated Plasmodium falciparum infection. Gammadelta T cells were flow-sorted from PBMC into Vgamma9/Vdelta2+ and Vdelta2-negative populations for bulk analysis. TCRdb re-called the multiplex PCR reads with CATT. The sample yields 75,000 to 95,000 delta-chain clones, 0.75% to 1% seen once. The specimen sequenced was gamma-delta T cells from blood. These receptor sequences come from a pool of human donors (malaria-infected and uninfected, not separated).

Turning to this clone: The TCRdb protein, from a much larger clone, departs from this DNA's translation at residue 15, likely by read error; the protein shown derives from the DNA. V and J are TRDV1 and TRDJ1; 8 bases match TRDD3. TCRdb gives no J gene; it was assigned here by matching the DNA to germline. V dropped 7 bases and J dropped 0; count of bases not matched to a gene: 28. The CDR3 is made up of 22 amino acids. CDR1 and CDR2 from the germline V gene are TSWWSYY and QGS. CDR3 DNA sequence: TGTGCTCTTGAGGCCCCGCCGTCCCATACTGGGGGCCGACAACCGTACACCGATAAACTCATCTTT. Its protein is CALEAPPSHTGGRQPYTDKLIF.

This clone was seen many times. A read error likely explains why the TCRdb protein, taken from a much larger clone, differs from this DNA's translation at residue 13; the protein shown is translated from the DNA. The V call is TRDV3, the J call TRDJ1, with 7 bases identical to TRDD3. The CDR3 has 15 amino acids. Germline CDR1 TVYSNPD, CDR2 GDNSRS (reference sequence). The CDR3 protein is CALTGVPDGADKPIF. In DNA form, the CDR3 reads TGTGCCTTAACTGGGGTTCCGGACGGCGCCGATAAACCCATCTTT.

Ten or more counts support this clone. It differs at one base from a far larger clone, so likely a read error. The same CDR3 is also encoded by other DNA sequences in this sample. The CDR3 region is CALATLLRGIRSDKLIF. The CDR3 nucleotides are TGCGCTCTTGCGACTCTCCTACGGGGGATACGATCCGATAAACTCATCTTT. The V call is TRDV1, the J call TRDJ1, with 10 bases matching TRDD3. The CDR3 loop spans 17 amino acids. From germline, CDR1 is TSWWSYY and CDR2 QGS.

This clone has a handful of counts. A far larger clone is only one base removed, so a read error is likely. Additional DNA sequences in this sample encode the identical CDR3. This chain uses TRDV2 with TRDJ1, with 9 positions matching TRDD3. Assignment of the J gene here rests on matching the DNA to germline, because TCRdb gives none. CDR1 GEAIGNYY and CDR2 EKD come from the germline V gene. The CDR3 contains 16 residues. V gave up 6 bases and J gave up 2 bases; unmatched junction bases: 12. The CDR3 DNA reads TGTGCCTGTCGAAGCACTGGGGGACCAAGAACCGATAAACTCATCTTT. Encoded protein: CACRSTGGPRTDKLIF.